Shown below are 29 T cell receptor beta chains from a single sample sequenced in a study of cytomegalovirus exposure and HLA in healthy donors. Using immunoSEQ multiplex PCR, the repertoire was profiled, and TCRdb retains in-frame clones only, with some absent. The sample yields about 60,000 clones, about 96% seen once. Sequencing was done on a sample of PBMCs. The receptor set was obtained from a woman aged 18-35 years in good health and CMV-seronegative.

The chain combines TRBV10-3 with TRBJ2-7, with D tentatively TRBD1 (6 bases). Germline lookup yields CDR1 ENHRY and CDR2 SYGVKD. The germline V and J ends were trimmed by 10 bases and 6 bases, with 19 bases remaining between them. The CDR3 runs to 13 residues. The DNA for the CDR3 is TGTGCCACGAACGACAGGAGACCTGTCGAGCAGTACTTC. Its translation: CATNDRRPVEQYF.

The chain carries TRBV13 and TRBJ1-1, with D maybe TRBD1 (6 bases). Germline V gives CDR1 PRHDT, CDR2 FYEKMQ (reference sequence). Trimming pared 6 bases from V and 4 bases from J, leaving 15 bases between. This CDR3 is built from 14 residues. The CDR3 nucleotides are TGTGCCAGCAGGATGGGGGCAGGGGCCACTGAAGCTTTCTTT. It yields the protein CASRMGAGATEAFF.

V gene TRBV19 combines with J gene TRBJ2-1; 9 bases agree with TRBD1. The CDR3 runs 15 residues. With 5 bases clipped from V and 4 bases from J, the junction kept 6 bases outside the gene matches. In germline, CDR1 is LNHDA, CDR2 SQIVND (reference sequence). In nucleotides, the CDR3 is TGTGCCAGTAGTGCCAGGACAGGGGTATACAATGAGCAGTTCTTC. This encodes CASSARTGVYNEQFF.

Only one count was recorded for this clone. This chain connects TRBV7-9 to TRBJ1-2; D uncertain. The length of the CDR3 is 12 residues. Trimming took off 3 bases at V and 8 bases at J, with 10 bases between the two ends. Germline lookup yields CDR1 SEHNR and CDR2 FQNEAQ (reference sequence). CDR3 region: CASSLGLPGYTF. Written as DNA, the CDR3 is TGTGCCAGCAGCTTGGGCTTACCGGGCTACACCTTC.

CDR3 loop: CAIMGPYGYTF. As DNA, the CDR3 is TGTGCCATCATGGGCCCCTATGGCTACACCTTC. This sequence joins TRBV10-3 and TRBJ1-2; D not certain. Trimming took 7 bases from V and 4 from J, leaving 7 bases between them. CDR3 length: 11 amino acids. Germline CDR1 is ENHRY and CDR2 is SYGVKD.

The genes are TRBV18 and TRBJ1-3; the D gene is possibly TRBD1 (5 bases). The CDR3 length is 15 residues. With 3 bases removed from V and 4 bases from J, the gap between germline ends came to 13 bases. CDR1 and CDR2 (germline): KGHSH, LQKENI. The CDR3 sequence: CASSPQGMFGNTIYF. CDR3 DNA: TGTGCCAGCTCACCCCAGGGTATGTTCGGAAACACCATATATTTT. The full variable domain, in which reference TRBV18 and TRBJ1-3 provide the parts outside the CDR3, is NAGVMQNPRHLVRRRGQEARLRCSPMKGHSHVYWYRQLPEEGLKFMVYLQKENIIDESGMPKERFSAEFPKEGPSILRIQQVVRGDSAAYFCASSPQGMFGNTIYFGEGSWLTVV.

The CDR3 sequence: CASSIGRQLAYGYTF. The CDR3 nucleotides read TGTGCCAGTAGTATAGGGCGGCAGCTGGCCTATGGCTACACCTTC. This sequence joins TRBV19 and TRBJ1-2; no clear D. Germline V CDR1 and CDR2: LNHDA, SQIVND (reference sequence). V lost 1 base to trimming and J lost 4 bases, with 13 bases between them. This CDR3 is built from 15 residues. The complete variable domain, with remaining parts taken from reference TRBV19 and TRBJ1-2, reads DGGITQSPKYLFRKEGQNVTLSCEQNLNHDAMYWYRQDPGQGLRLIYYSQIVNDFQKGDIAEGYSVSREKKESFPLTVTSAQKNPTAFYLCASSIGRQLAYGYTFGSGTRLTVV.

This clone was observed a single time. CDR3 sequence: CASSEYGGGQETQYF. DNA of the CDR3: TGTGCCAGCAGTGAATACGGGGGTGGCCAAGAGACCCAGTACTTC. This rearrangement joins TRBV6-1 to TRBJ2-5, with D perhaps TRBD2 (6 bases). V was trimmed by 2 bases and J by 1 base, leaving 11 bases between them. Germline loops: CDR1 MNHNS, CDR2 SASEGT. The CDR3 sequence is 15 residues long.

This chain uses TRBV7-9 with TRBJ2-5, with TRBD1 identical over 8 bases. The V gene end was trimmed by 5 bases and the J gene end by 9 bases; junction bases not matched to a gene: 8. Germline assignment: CDR1 SEHNR and CDR2 FQNEAQ (reference sequence). The CDR3 spans 13 residues. The CDR3 loop reads CASSPGTGWAQYF. The DNA for the CDR3 is TGTGCCAGCAGCCCCGGGACAGGTTGGGCCCAGTACTTC.

This clone appeared a single time. The CDR3 DNA reads TGTGCCAGCAGTTTATTAAGCCAGCCCCAGCATTTT. As protein: CASSLLSQPQHF. This chain connects TRBV28 to TRBJ1-5, with unresolved D. Trimming left V 1 base short and J 7 bases short, with 5 bases between. The length of the CDR3 is 12 residues. Germline V CDR1 and CDR2: MDHEN, SYDVKM.

This clone came up once. The chain carries TRBV25-1 and TRBJ2-5; 11 nucleotides agree with TRBD2. The CDR3 is made up of 13 amino acids. V trimming: 4 bases; J trimming: 7 bases; junction bases outside the gene matches: 2. Germline V gene lookup returns CDR1 MGHDK and CDR2 SYGVNS. CDR3 nucleotide sequence: TGTGCCAGCAGTGGGCTAGCGGGGGGGACCCAGTACTTC. Its translation: CASSGLAGGTQYF.

The chain joins TRBV28 to TRBJ2-1, with 9 positions matching TRBD2. CDR1 and CDR2 from the germline V gene are MDHEN and SYDVKM. This CDR3 comprises 14 residues. V lost 7 bases to trimming and J lost 2 bases; unmatched junction nucleotides: 3. CDR3 protein: CASKGGGAYNEQFF. Written as DNA, the CDR3 is TGTGCCAGCAAGGGCGGGGGGGCCTACAATGAGCAGTTCTTC.

The chain has TRBV13 and TRBJ2-2, with 11 bases identical to TRBD2. Germline V gene data show CDR1 as PRHDT and CDR2 as FYEKMQ (reference sequence). Unmatched junction bases numbered 8, after V lost 1 base and J lost 4 bases. The CDR3 spans 18 residues. CDR3 region: CASSLVVAGGLSTGELFF. CDR3 coding DNA: TGTGCCAGCAGCTTAGTTGTAGCGGGAGGGCTCAGCACCGGGGAGCTGTTTTTT.

The V call is TRBV9, the J call TRBJ2-3; TRBD1 matches 7 bases. J was trimmed by 5 bases and V by 3 bases; bases with no gene match: 6. The CDR3 is 14 residues long. Per germline, CDR1 SGDLS and CDR2 YYNGEE. The CDR3 region is CASSGTTGLDTQYF. Here the CDR3 DNA reads TGTGCCAGCAGCGGGACGACAGGGTTAGATACGCAGTATTTT.

V gene TRBV9 combines with J gene TRBJ2-5; possibly TRBD1 for D (6 bases). Germline V lookup: CDR1 SGDLS, CDR2 YYNGEE. The CDR3 spans 15 residues. Trimming removed 2 bases at V and 5 bases at J, with 16 bases between. CDR3: CASSVGDRHGETQYF. In DNA form, the CDR3 reads TGTGCCAGCAGCGTGGGCGACAGGCATGGGGAGACCCAGTACTTC.

The chain is built from TRBV20-1 and TRBJ2-5; perhaps TRBD2 as D (5 bases). CDR1 and CDR2 (germline): DFQATT, SNEGSKA (reference sequence). CDR3 size: 10 residues. CDR3 protein: CSSRGVTQYF. CDR3 bases: TGCAGCAGCCGGGGTGTGACCCAGTACTTC.

The chain combines TRBV5-4 with TRBJ1-1; D remains unclear. The germline gives CDR1 SGHNT, CDR2 YYREEE (reference sequence). V gave up 1 base and J gave up 4 bases, with 11 bases separating them. The CDR3 runs 14 residues. CDR3 protein: CASSLNSRGTEAFF. In DNA, the CDR3 is TGTGCCAGCAGCTTGAACAGTCGGGGCACTGAAGCTTTCTTT. The entire variable domain, with the rest obtained from reference TRBV5-4 and TRBJ1-1, is as follows: ETGVTQSPTHLIKTRGQQVTLRCSSQSGHNTVSWYQQALGQGPQFIFQYYREEENGRGNFPPRFSGLQFPNYSSELNVNALELDDSALYLCASSLNSRGTEAFFGQGTRLTVV.

J is TRBJ1-1 and V is TRBV9, with D possibly TRBD1 on 6 matching bases. The V end was cut by 2 bases, the J end by 4 bases, with 15 bases between. This CDR3 is 15 amino acids long. Germline V gives CDR1 SGDLS, CDR2 YYNGEE. The CDR3 sequence is CASSVWGQSPTEAFF. CDR3 DNA sequence: TGTGCCAGCAGCGTTTGGGGGCAGTCCCCCACTGAAGCTTTCTTT.

The chain couples TRBV30 to TRBJ1-5, with TRBD1 identical over 11 bases. Germline V gene lookup returns CDR1 GTSNPN and CDR2 SVGIG (reference sequence). V lost 0 bases and J lost 5; bases outside the gene matches: 6. CDR3 size: 16 residues. The CDR3 nucleotides read TGTGCCTGGAGTGTATTAGGGGACAGGGGGGATCAGCCCCAGCATTTT. The encoded protein is CAWSVLGDRGDQPQHF.

A single count supports this clone. The chain recombines TRBV25-1 with TRBJ2-5; possible D gene TRBD2, 6 bases. CDR1 and CDR2 (germline): MGHDK, SYGVNS. V lost 1 base and J lost 7, with 13 bases in between. The CDR3 extends over 14 amino acids. The CDR3 DNA reads TGTGCCAGCAGTGAATTAGGCGGGGTAGGGACCCAGTACTTC. It translates to CASSELGGVGTQYF.

The rearrangement links TRBV2 to TRBJ1-4; weak D call: TRBD1 (5 bases). CDR1 is SNHLY and CDR2 is FYNNEI in the germline V gene. Trimming stripped 10 bases from V and 7 bases from J, with 13 bases between. The CDR3 sequence is 12 residues long. The CDR3 reads CATSDGGEKLFF. CDR3 DNA sequence: TGTGCCACCTCGGACGGGGGTGAAAAACTGTTTTTT. Combining the CDR3 with reference TRBV2 and TRBJ1-4 gives the whole variable domain EPEVTQTPSHQVTQMGQEVILRCVPISNHLYFYWYRQILGQKVEFLVSFYNNEISEKSEIFDDQFSVERPDGSNFTLKIRSTKLEDSAMYFCATSDGGEKLFFGSGTQLSVL.

The rearrangement links TRBV4-2 to TRBJ1-1; D uncertain. Germline CDR1 reads LGHNA; CDR2 reads YNFKEQ. The CDR3 has 14 amino acids. Trimming pared 1 base from V and 0 bases from J, leaving 6 bases between. The CDR3 region is CASSQVQMNTEAFF. CDR3 in DNA: TGTGCCAGCAGCCAAGTTCAGATGAACACTGAAGCTTTCTTT.

The J gene is TRBJ2-5, the V gene TRBV30, with 13 nucleotides matching TRBD2. With 4 bases clipped from V and 4 bases from J, the junction kept 9 bases outside the gene matches. In germline, CDR1 is GTSNPN, CDR2 SVGIG (reference sequence). The CDR3 is 16 residues long. In nucleotides, the CDR3 is TGTGCCTGGACCCCAACTAGCGGGGGGGCGGGAGAGACCCAGTACTTC. It codes for CAWTPTSGGAGETQYF.

The CDR3 here is CATCASGGREQYF. The CDR3 DNA reads TGTGCCACCTGCGCCTCGGGGGGACGCGAGCAGTACTTC. The gene calls are TRBV28 and TRBJ2-7; 7 bases map to TRBD2. Germline V gives CDR1 MDHEN, CDR2 SYDVKM. This CDR3 comprises 13 residues. V shed 10 bases and J 6 bases; nucleotides not matched to a gene: 12.

The J gene is TRBJ2-1, the V gene TRBV19; 8 bases fit TRBD2. From germline, CDR1 is LNHDA and CDR2 SQIVND (reference sequence). V dropped 6 bases and J dropped 8; count of bases not matched to a gene: 6. This CDR3 region has 13 residues. The CDR3: CASSGRGLDEQFF. CDR3 sequence (DNA): TGTGCCAGTAGCGGGAGGGGGTTGGATGAGCAGTTCTTC.

The rearrangement uses TRBV9 and TRBJ2-1; 7 nucleotides agree with TRBD1. Unmatched junction bases numbered 13, after V lost 1 base and J lost 9 bases. The germline V gene has CDR1 SGDLS and CDR2 YYNGEE. This CDR3 comprises 16 residues. The DNA of the CDR3 is TGTGCCAGCAGCGTAACAGGGACAGACACAAAGGGTGAGCAGTTCTTC. Translation: CASSVTGTDTKGEQFF.

The V and J genes are TRBV5-6 and TRBJ2-5; 12 bases agree with TRBD1. With 4 bases clipped from V and 7 bases from J, the junction kept 11 bases outside the gene matches. The germline gives CDR1 SGHDT, CDR2 YYEEEE. The CDR3 length is 16 residues. This CDR3 reads CASSPGGTGGSATQYF. The CDR3 DNA sequence: TGTGCCAGCAGCCCGGGGGGGACAGGGGGCTCGGCGACCCAGTACTTC.

The chain links TRBV7-8 to TRBJ2-7, with D unresolved. CDR3 length: 12 amino acids. Trimming shortened V by 1 base and J by 5 bases, and 6 bases separated the two germline ends. The germline CDR1 and CDR2 sequences are SGHVS and FQNEAQ. CDR3: CASSLVIHEQYF. The DNA of the CDR3 is TGTGCCAGCAGCTTAGTTATCCACGAGCAGTACTTC.

This clone appeared once. One junction end disagrees with the germline gene, perhaps due to a read error. V usage is TRBV4-1 and J usage is TRBJ2-7; 16 bases agree with TRBD2. Germline CDR1 is MGHRA and CDR2 is YSYEKL. This CDR3 has 14 amino acids. The CDR3 sequence: CASSPGLAGGPTDF. CDR3 DNA: TGCGCCAGCAGCCCGGGACTAGCGGGAGGGCCGACTGACTTC.